These T cell receptor beta chains were read from a single sample in a study of T-cell reconstitution after alpha-beta-depleted transplantation in children. TCRdb called the PCR reads again in MiXCR, with one record for every CDR3 protein. This table has 300,000 to 350,000 distinct CDR3 sequences, roughly 16% appearing once. The sample was PBMCs, mostly from graft donor cells, taken 360 days after TCRalphabeta/CD19-depleted stem cell transplant. These receptors were taken from a male patient aged 2 to 10 who had a stem cell transplant for acute lymphoblastic leukemia, so the T cells may come from the graft donor. Each CDR3 is given with its conserved first and last residue. A D gene is named only where the DNA matches it firmly. Rows may omit the clone size; those that give it use once, few, many or a size class.

TRBJ1-3	NA	TRBV6-2/TRBV6-3	NA	TGTGCCAGCAGTTACTCGCCGGAGAGCACCATATATTTT	CASSYSPESTIYF
TRBJ2-7	few	TRBV7-8	TRBD2	TGTGCCAGCAGCTTAGCTACCGGGACTAGTGCCTCCTACGAGCAGTACTTC	CASSLATGTSASYEQYF
TRBJ1-3	NA	TRBV2	NA	TGTGCCAGCAGTGTGGGTCTCTCTGGAAACACCATATATTTT	CASSVGLSGNTIYF
TRBJ2-1	NA	TRBV4-3	TRBD1	TGCGCCAGCTGCCAAGATTACGGGACAGGGTACAATGAGCAGTTCTTC	CASCQDYGTGYNEQFF
TRBJ1-5	NA	TRBV4-1	NA	TGCGCCAGCAGCCAAGATGGAGGCAATGCGAATCAGCCCCAGCATTTT	CASSQDGGNANQPQHF
TRBJ2-7	few	TRBV12-3/TRBV12-4	TRBD1	TGTGCCAGCAGTCCTGGACCGGGACAGCACGAATACGAGCAGTACTTC	CASSPGPGQHEYEQYF
TRBJ1-2	NA	TRBV4-3	NA	TGCGCCAGCAGCCCAGCCCGGGGCACCTACTATGGCTACACCTTC	CASSPARGTYYGYTF
TRBJ2-3	NA	TRBV4-3	NA	TGCGCCAGCAGCTCTCAGTCAGCTGGCACAGATACGCAGTATTTT	CASSSQSAGTDTQYF
TRBJ2-7	NA	TRBV4-1	TRBD1	TGCGCCAGCAGCCACCGGACAGGGGTAGCCGAGCAGTACTTC	CASSHRTGVAEQYF
TRBJ2-3	few	TRBV18	NA	TGTGCCAGCTCACCAGAAACAACAGCCACAGATACGCAGTATTTT	CASSPETTATDTQYF
TRBJ2-7	NA	TRBV19	TRBD1	TGTGCCAGTAGTGAACTTTGGACAGGTGGCGGCGAGCAGTACTTC	CASSELWTGGGEQYF
TRBJ1-1	few	TRBV6-5	NA	TGTGCCAGCAGTTACTCGGCACGACAAGGTTACACTGAAGCTTTCTTT	CASSYSARQGYTEAFF
TRBJ2-3	many	TRBV12-3/TRBV12-4	NA	TGTGCCAGCAGTTTACCTCCCGTCGATACGCAGTATTTT	CASSLPPVDTQYF
TRBJ2-3	many	TRBV4-3	TRBD2	TGCGCCAGCGGAGCGGGAGAGGGGGATACGCAGTATTTT	CASGAGEGDTQYF
TRBJ2-3	few	TRBV9	TRBD2	TGTGCCAGCAGCGTAGGTGCTAGCGGGCTAACAGATACGCAGTATTTT	CASSVGASGLTDTQYF
TRBJ2-7	NA	TRBV27	TRBD2	TGTGCCAGCAGAAACGGACTAGGCTCCTTCTACGAGCAGTACTTC	CASRNGLGSFYEQYF
TRBJ2-7	few	TRBV12-3/TRBV12-4	TRBD2	TGTGCCAGCAGACTCGGGACTAGCGGTTACTACGAGCAGTACTTC	CASRLGTSGYYEQYF
TRBJ2-1	few	TRBV20-1	NA	TGCAGTGCTAGGGCCGGGAGCACTAGGAATGAGCAGTTCTTC	CSARAGSTRNEQFF
TRBJ2-7	NA	TRBV6-1	TRBD1	TGTGCCAGCAGGCCGGCCGGGACAGGGGCTTACGAGCAGTACTTC	CASRPAGTGAYEQYF
TRBJ2-7	NA	TRBV4-2	NA	TGTGCCAGCAGCCAAGGCGAGCAGTACTTC	CASSQGEQYF
TRBJ2-7	NA	TRBV20-1	NA	TGCAGTGCTGGACCTCGGGACCCCTACGAGCAGTACTTC	CSAGPRDPYEQYF
TRBJ2-1	NA	TRBV11-2	NA	TGTGCCAGCAGCTTAGAATTTAAGTGGGGTTCCTACAATGAGCAGTTCTTC	CASSLEFKWGSYNEQFF
TRBJ2-7	NA	TRBV10-3	NA	TGTGCCATGGGGGACTCGGGGCGGTACTTC	CAMGDSGRYF
TRBJ2-7	NA	TRBV10-2	NA	TGCGCCAGCCGGGACAAAGGGAGGGCCTACGAGCAGTACTTC	CASRDKGRAYEQYF
TRBJ2-7	few	TRBV18	NA	TGTGCCAGCTCACTCGACAGGGAGGGGGCCTACGAGCAGTACTTC	CASSLDREGAYEQYF
TRBJ2-5	NA	TRBV9	TRBD1	TGTGCCAGCACCCCCACGACAGGGGGGCAAGAGACCCAGTACTTC	CASTPTTGGQETQYF